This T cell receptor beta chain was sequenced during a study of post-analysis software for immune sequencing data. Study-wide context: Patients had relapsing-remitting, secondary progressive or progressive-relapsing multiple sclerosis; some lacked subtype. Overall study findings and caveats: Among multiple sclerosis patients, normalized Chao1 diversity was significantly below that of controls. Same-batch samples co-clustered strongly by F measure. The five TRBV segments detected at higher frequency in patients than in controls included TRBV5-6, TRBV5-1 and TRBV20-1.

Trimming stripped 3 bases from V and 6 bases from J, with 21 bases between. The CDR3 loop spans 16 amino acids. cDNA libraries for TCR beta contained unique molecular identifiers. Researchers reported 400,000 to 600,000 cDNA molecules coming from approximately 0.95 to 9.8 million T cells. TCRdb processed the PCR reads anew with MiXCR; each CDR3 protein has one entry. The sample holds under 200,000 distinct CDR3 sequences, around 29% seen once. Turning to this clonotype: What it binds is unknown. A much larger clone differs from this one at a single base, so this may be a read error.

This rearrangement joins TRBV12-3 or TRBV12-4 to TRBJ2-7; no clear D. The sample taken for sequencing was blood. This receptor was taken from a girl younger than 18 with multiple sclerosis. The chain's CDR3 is CASSFVAPIESSEQYF. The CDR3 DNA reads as TGTGCCAGCAGTTTTGTCGCCCCGATCGAATCTAGCGAGCAGTACTTC.